The following is a TCR beta chain sequence with its context. This sample was included in a study of PD-L1 blockade in urothelial cancer. Profiling relied on immunoSEQ multiplex PCR, and the TCRdb table lists in-frame clones only, not all of them. The profile shows approximately 120,000 clones, more than 75% of them singletons. V dropped 5 bases and J dropped 5 bases, with 15 bases sitting between them. CDR1 and CDR2 (germline): LNHDA, SQIVND (reference sequence). The CDR3 extends over 14 amino acids. Time point given: peripheral blood 6 weeks after treatment start. This sequence originates from a man aged 50-60 years with urothelial cancer. The chain recombines TRBV19 with TRBJ1-2; maybe TRBD1 (5 bases). Here the sequenced sample was PBMCs, taken around atezolizumab (anti-PD-L1) treatment. The CDR3 region is CASSEQGRIYGYTF. Written as DNA, the CDR3 is TGTGCCAGTAGTGAGCAGGGTCGGATTTATGGCTACACCTTC.